The clone carrying this TCR beta chain showed up just once. This entry belongs to a study of blood T cells in healthy people across ages. Sample-barcoded 5' priming and a J-beta primer mix drove a second PCR of about 6 to 12 cycles. TCRdb re-called the 5' RACE reads through MiXCR, storing one row per CDR3 protein. This sample has about 780,000 distinct CDR3 sequences; around 62% occur once, and the top ten carry 28%. CDR1 and CDR2 from the germline V gene are SGDLS and YYNGEE. V lost 4 bases and J lost 6, with 14 bases in between. CDR3 length equals 14 residues. The sequence derives from a man aged 25 to 45 in good health. The chain is built from TRBV9 and TRBJ2-1; a possible D gene is TRBD1 (6 bases). Material for sequencing was blood. This chain's CDR3 is CASSPYRVGNEQFF. CDR3 coding DNA: TGTGCCAGCAGCCCATACAGGGTAGGCAATGAGCAGTTCTTC. Full variable domain (missing parts from reference TRBV9 and TRBJ2-1): DSGVTQTPKHLITATGQRVTLRCSPRSGDLSVYWYQQSLDQGLQFLIQYYNGEERAKGNILERFSAQQFPDLHSELNLSSLELGDSALYFCASSPYRVGNEQFFGPGTRLTVL.